The 21 T cell receptor beta chains below come from one sample, sequenced in a study of T cell repertoires in cytomegalovirus infection. TCRdb processed the reads anew with MiXCR; each CDR3 protein has one entry. The profile shows 230,000 or so distinct CDR3 sequences, roughly two fifths of them singletons. Antigens of these TCRs are unknown. Source: CD8+ T cells from cultured PBMCs, taken from culture after CMV antigen stimulation. These receptors originate from a human donor in good health (CMV status not recorded). Some clones in this sample may be carry-over from other donors' samples.

This clonotype was seen a few times. The chain links TRBV27 to TRBJ1-1; tentatively, D is TRBD1 (5 bases). Trimming took off 9 bases at V and 4 bases at J, with 12 bases between the two ends. This CDR3 has 12 residues. The germline gives CDR1 MNHEY, CDR2 SMNVEV (reference sequence). The chain's CDR3 is CASSSGATEAFF. The CDR3 DNA sequence: TGTGCCAGTAGTAGCGGGGCCACTGAAGCTTTCTTT.

The V gene is TRBV6-5, the J gene TRBJ1-2, with D perhaps matching TRBD1 (6 bases). Deletions cut 5 bases from V and 0 bases from J, with 10 bases between. CDR3 length: 14 amino acids. The germline CDR1 and CDR2 sequences are MNHEY and SVGAGI. In DNA form, the CDR3 reads TGTGCCAGCAGTCCACAGGGATCTAACTATGGCTACACCTTC. The encoded protein is CASSPQGSNYGYTF.

The J gene is TRBJ2-5, the V gene TRBV6-1, with 9 bases identical to TRBD1. Germline V CDR1 and CDR2: MNHNS, SASEGT. V was clipped by 5 bases and J by 5 bases; unmatched bases: 9. This CDR3 has 15 amino acids. CDR3 bases: TGTGCCAGCAGTCTCCGGGACAGGGCCGTTGAGACCCAGTACTTC. This encodes CASSLRDRAVETQYF.

Here the CDR3 reads CATSDPREGATEAFF. DNA for the CDR3: TGTGCCACCAGTGATCCCCGGGAGGGGGCCACTGAAGCTTTCTTT. The chain joins TRBV24-1 to TRBJ1-1; 7 positions match TRBD1. The V segment lost 3 bases and the J segment 4 bases; nucleotides outside the gene matches: 7. From germline, CDR1 is KGHDR and CDR2 SFDVKD. This CDR3 spans 15 amino acids.

The chain has TRBV7-9 and TRBJ1-2, with a weak D call TRBD1 (5 bases). Germline-derived CDR1 and CDR2 are SEHNR and FQNEAQ (reference sequence). V was cut by 8 bases and J by 2 bases, with 21 bases left in between. The CDR3 consists of 16 residues. CDR3 protein: CASAISGAPTNYGYTF. In nucleotides, the CDR3 is TGTGCCAGCGCTATCTCCGGGGCACCAACCAACTATGGCTACACCTTC.

This clonotype was picked up a small number of times. V and J are TRBV7-8 and TRBJ2-1; D not certain. The CDR3 is 13 amino acids. The germline V and J ends were trimmed by 2 bases and 4 bases, with 6 bases remaining between them. Looked up from germline, CDR1 is SGHVS and CDR2 is FQNEAQ. CDR3 coding DNA: TGTGCCAGCAGCTTATTAGGATACAATGAGCAGTTCTTC. This translates into CASSLLGYNEQFF.

The chain couples TRBV6-8 to TRBJ1-1; D is uncertain. Between the trimmed V and J ends, which lost 0 bases and 5 bases, there was a span of 10 bases. The CDR3 is 14 amino acids. Germline V lookup: CDR1 MNHGY, CDR2 SAAAGT. CDR3 coding DNA: TGTGCCAGCAGTTACTCGGGTGGGGAAACTGAAGCTTTCTTT. Translation: CASSYSGGETEAFF.

CDR3 loop: CASSFLAATDTQYF. The CDR3 nucleotides read TGCGCCAGCAGCTTTTTAGCGGCCACAGATACGCAGTATTTT. This chain connects TRBV5-1 to TRBJ2-3, with D perhaps matching TRBD2 (6 bases). Trimming took 2 bases from V and 2 from J, leaving 9 bases between them. CDR3 size: 14 residues. Germline CDR1 and CDR2: SGHRS and YFSETQ.

V gene TRBV29-1 combines with J gene TRBJ2-2; D may be TRBD2 (5 bases). V dropped 4 bases and J dropped 4 bases, with 7 bases sitting between them. Germline values: CDR1 SQVTM, CDR2 ANQGSEA. This CDR3 has 12 residues. The CDR3 DNA is TGCAGCGTTGTCGGGGTCACCGGGGAGCTGTTTTTT. Translating it yields CSVVGVTGELFF.

This chain links TRBV7-6 with TRBJ1-3; a weak D match, TRBD1 (5 bases). V lost 5 bases and J 0 bases, leaving 17 bases between the germline ends. There are 17 residues in the CDR3. The germline gives CDR1 SGHVS, CDR2 FNYEAQ. CDR3 sequence reads: CASSQPRGGNSGNTIYF. Written as DNA, the CDR3 is TGTGCCAGCAGCCAGCCCCGGGGGGGAAACTCTGGAAACACCATATATTTT.

This clonotype has a handful of counts. The junction shows a germline mismatch at one end, possibly a read error. V usage is TRBV18 and J usage is TRBJ1-4; the D is unclear. CDR3 length: 14 residues. The germline gives CDR1 KGHSH, CDR2 LQKENI. The CDR3 loop reads CASSPFADNEKLFF. CDR3 DNA: TGTGCAAGCTCACCATTCGCGGATAATGAAAAACTGTTTTTT.

This clonotype was recorded a few times. This rearrangement joins TRBV4-1 to TRBJ1-2; the D gene is possibly TRBD1 (5 bases). Germline lookup yields CDR1 MGHRA and CDR2 YSYEKL. Trimming took 0 bases from V and 1 from J, leaving 9 bases between them. The CDR3 consists of 15 residues. CDR3 sequence reads: CASSQDPRDNYGYTF. The CDR3, as DNA: TGCGCCAGCAGCCAAGATCCCAGGGATAACTATGGCTACACCTTC.

The rearrangement joins TRBV7-6 to TRBJ2-3; 12 bases line up with TRBD2. The CDR3 is 16 residues long. Germline V gene data show CDR1 as SGHVS and CDR2 as FNYEAQ. The trim removed 6 bases at V and 2 bases at J, leaving 6 bases unmatched. CDR3 in amino acids: CASRRLAGVSTDTQYF. CDR3 nucleotide sequence: TGTGCCAGCAGGCGACTAGCGGGGGTTTCCACAGATACGCAGTATTTT. The full variable domain, in which reference TRBV7-6 and TRBJ2-3 provide the parts outside the CDR3, is GAGVSQSPRYKVTKRGQDVALRCDPISGHVSLYWYRQALGQGPEFLTYFNYEAQQDKSGLPNDRFSAERPEGSISTLTIQRTEQRDSAMYRCASRRLAGVSTDTQYFGPGTRLTVL.

There are many counts of this clonotype. The chain combines TRBV7-6 with TRBJ2-7; the D is unclear. The CDR3 is 12 amino acids. V gave up 6 bases and J gave up 4 bases, with 10 bases separating them. Per germline, CDR1 SGHVS and CDR2 FNYEAQ. The CDR3 protein is CASSPAGYEQYF. The CDR3 nucleotides read TGTGCCAGCAGTCCAGCAGGATACGAGCAGTACTTC.

This clonotype was seen a few times. V gene TRBV27 combines with J gene TRBJ2-2; D perhaps matches TRBD2 (6 bases). Looked up from germline, CDR1 is MNHEY and CDR2 is SMNVEV (reference sequence). The V and J ends lost 5 bases and 2 bases respectively, with 15 bases between them. This CDR3 spans 16 amino acids. This chain's CDR3 is CASSPPRGVNTGELFF. For the CDR3, the DNA is TGTGCCAGCAGTCCTCCCCGCGGGGTAAACACCGGGGAGCTGTTTTTT.

The V and J genes are TRBV12-3 or TRBV12-4 and TRBJ2-5; 9 bases line up with TRBD2. V gave up 1 base and J gave up 1 base; unmatched junction bases: 4. The CDR3 loop spans 16 amino acids. The DNA for the CDR3 is TGTGCCAGCAGTTTAGGGTCTAGCGGGATCCAAGAGACCCAGTACTTC. It translates to CASSLGSSGIQETQYF.

The chain carries TRBV10-3 and TRBJ2-2, with TRBD2 identical over 9 bases. CDR3 length: 16 amino acids. The V gene's germline CDR1 is ENHRY and CDR2 SYGVKD. V shed 3 bases and J 5 bases; nucleotides not matched to a gene: 7. The CDR3 here is CAISDHKTSGTGELFF. Here the CDR3 DNA reads TGTGCCATCAGTGATCATAAGACTAGCGGAACCGGGGAGCTGTTTTTT.

The chain links TRBV13 to TRBJ2-3; 7 bases map to TRBD2. J gave up 5 bases and V 0 bases, and 2 bases lay outside the gene matches. This CDR3 contains 14 residues. The germline V gene has CDR1 PRHDT and CDR2 FYEKMQ (reference sequence). The CDR3 reads CASSLGPGGDTQYF. CDR3 nucleotides: TGTGCCAGCAGCTTAGGGCCGGGAGGAGATACGCAGTATTTT. Combining the CDR3 with reference TRBV13 and TRBJ2-3 gives the whole variable domain AAGVIQSPRHLIKEKRETATLKCYPIPRHDTVYWYQQGPGQDPQFLISFYEKMQSDKGSIPDRFSAQQFSDYHSELNMSSLELGDSALYFCASSLGPGGDTQYFGPGTRLTVL.

This clonotype has a count of ten or more. The chain recombines TRBV7-9 with TRBJ1-2; TRBD1 is a possible D gene (6 bases). Germline lookup yields CDR1 SEHNR and CDR2 FQNEAQ (reference sequence). V lost 4 bases, J lost 6 bases, and 15 bases lay in between. This CDR3 is 14 amino acids long. CDR3 bases: TGTGCCAGCAGCTCGCCGGGGGCGGTGAATGGCTACACCTTC. Its translation: CASSSPGAVNGYTF.

The chain uses TRBV7-6 and TRBJ1-6; unclear D gene. V was clipped by 5 bases and J by 9 bases, with 14 bases between them. The CDR3 totals 14 residues. Germline loops: CDR1 SGHVS, CDR2 FNYEAQ. The CDR3 loop is CASSPPSRGSPLHF. Written as DNA, the CDR3 is TGTGCCAGCAGCCCCCCTTCTAGAGGTTCACCCCTCCACTTT.

The sample holds a few counts of this clonotype. J is TRBJ2-3 and V is TRBV2, with 13 bases fitting TRBD2. Trimming removed 3 bases from V and 4 bases from J; junction bases left unmatched: 4. Germline CDR1 SNHLY, CDR2 FYNNEI. The CDR3 runs 16 residues. The CDR3 bases are TGTGCCAGCAGTGAGGAACTAGCGGGAGGGGCAGATACGCAGTATTTT. Amino acids: CASSEELAGGADTQYF. Combining the CDR3 with reference TRBV2 and TRBJ2-3 gives the whole variable domain EPEVTQTPSHQVTQMGQEVILRCVPISNHLYFYWYRQILGQKVEFLVSFYNNEISEKSEIFDDQFSVERPDGSNFTLKIRSTKLEDSAMYFCASSEELAGGADTQYFGPGTRLTVL.